Detailed here is one T cell receptor (beta chain). This sample's time point: cycle 4 day 1 (C4D1), after six to seven weeks of nivolumab. Every patient relapsed after autologous stem cell transplantation, and brentuximab vedotin exposure varied. Assay: immunoSEQ multiplex PCR; the TCRdb copy retains only in-frame clones and omits some. Among tens of thousands of clones listed, approximately 90% were seen once. The data are from a study of PD-1 blockade in classical Hodgkin lymphoma. Germline V gene lookup returns CDR1 SGHTA and CDR2 FQGNSA. Between the trimmed V and J ends, which lost 4 bases and 8 bases, there was a span of 11 bases. There are 12 residues in the CDR3.

The sequences come from peripheral blood mononuclear cells (PBMCs), collected before the fourth cycle of nivolumab. This chain uses TRBV7-2 with TRBJ1-1; unclear D gene. This TCR came from a human donor with classical Hodgkin lymphoma. CDR3 residues: CASSSRPGEAFF. CDR3 DNA sequence: TGTGCCAGCAGCTCCCGGCCGGGAGAAGCTTTCTTT.